One sample yielded the 12 T cell receptor beta chains listed below, sequenced in a study of regulatory T cells in long-lasting Graves disease. Arm-PCR of CDR3 regions and iRepertoire HTBI primers were the basis on which TCR beta libraries were built. TCRdb used MiXCR to reprocess the multiplex PCR reads, holding one entry per CDR3 protein. The table lists approximately 470,000 distinct CDR3 sequences, around 16% of them singletons. Time point meaning: newly diagnosed GD, antithyroid drugs for less than 3 months. Preparation of the TCR library used RNA extracted from PBMCs. The same data also went into a second study, on T cells in Graves' hyperthyroidism and ophthalmopathy.

This sample comprised peripheral blood mononuclear cells (PBMCs), obtained at new diagnosis, from a patient treated with antithyroid drugs. Receptors were obtained from a man aged 40-49 years with Graves disease.

This clonotype was found many times. The J gene is TRBJ2-3, the V gene TRBV30, with a possible D match to TRBD1 (5 bases). Trimming left V 3 bases short and J 4 bases short, with 8 bases between. Germline V gene sequence: CDR1 GTSNPN, CDR2 SVGIG (reference sequence). The CDR3 spans 12 residues. The CDR3 region has the DNA TGTGCCTGGAGAGGGGCACCAGATACGCAGTATTTT. This gives the protein CAWRGAPDTQYF.

This clonotype was detected only a few times. This may come from a read error, since a much larger clone is one base off. The chain recombines TRBV4-2 with TRBJ1-2; D unresolved. The CDR3 runs to 15 residues. V was pared by 0 bases and J by 0 bases, with 8 bases between. CDR1 LGHNA and CDR2 YNFKEQ come from the germline V gene. This CDR3 is CASSQDRKTNYGYTF. Here the CDR3 DNA reads TGTGCCAGCAGCCAAGACAGGAAAACTAACTATGGCTACACCTTC.

As regards this clonotype: A far larger clone is off by one base, so a read error is likely. V and J are TRBV11-2 and TRBJ1-5; D uncertain. Germline lookup yields CDR1 SGHAT and CDR2 FQNNGV. There are 15 residues in the CDR3. The V end was cut by 3 bases, the J end by 0 bases, with 9 bases between. CDR3: CASSFAWGSNQPQHF. DNA of the CDR3: TGTGCCAGCAGCTTTGCGTGGGGTAGCAATCAGCCCCAGCATTTT.

This chain connects TRBV3-1 to TRBJ2-5; 13 nucleotides match TRBD2. This CDR3 has 16 amino acids. CDR1 is LGHDT and CDR2 is YNNKEL in the germline V gene (reference sequence). The ends lost 4 bases at V and 4 bases at J; junction bases unmatched: 6. CDR3 in DNA: TGTGCCAGCAGCCCTGGGACTAGCGGGATGGTAGAGACCCAGTACTTC. Amino acid sequence: CASSPGTSGMVETQYF.

This clonotype was detected many times. V and J are TRBV28 and TRBJ2-7, with D hard to call. This CDR3 contains 14 residues. The V and J ends lost 4 bases and 0 bases respectively, with 10 bases between them. Germline CDR1 MDHEN, CDR2 SYDVKM. CDR3: CASSSGQLSYEQYF. CDR3 coding DNA: TGTGCCAGCAGTTCAGGCCAGCTCTCCTACGAGCAGTACTTC.

The chain employs TRBV7-9 and TRBJ1-3; weak D call: TRBD1 (6 bases). V was pared by 7 bases and J by 0 bases, with 16 bases between. This CDR3 region has 16 residues. Germline loops: CDR1 SEHNR, CDR2 FQNEAQ (reference sequence). The CDR3 sequence: CASTPLDSSSGNTIYF. The CDR3 coding sequence is TGTGCCAGCACCCCTTTGGACAGTAGCTCTGGAAACACCATATATTTT.

This clonotype came up many times. The CDR3 DNA follows: TGTGCCAGCAGCCAAATAGCGGGAGGGACCACAGATACGCAGTATTTT. Translated: CASSQIAGGTTDTQYF. V is TRBV3-1 and J is TRBJ2-3, with TRBD2 matching 11 bases. The germline V gene encodes CDR1 LGHDT and CDR2 YNNKEL (reference sequence). The trim removed 2 bases at V and 2 bases at J, leaving 3 bases unmatched. CDR3 length: 16 residues.

This chain links TRBV6-2 or TRBV6-3 with TRBJ2-4; D possibly matches TRBD1 or TRBD2 (5 bases each). This CDR3 is 17 amino acids long. The germline V gene encodes CDR1 MNHEY and CDR2 SVGEGT. Trimming shortened V by 6 bases and J by 7 bases, and 25 bases separated the two germline ends. In DNA, the CDR3 is TGTGCCAGCAGCCCCGTCTGGGGGAGTGGGAAGCCGAACATTCAGTACTTC. Translation gives CASSPVWGSGKPNIQYF.

The table lists this clonotype with many counts. This chain uses TRBV29-1 with TRBJ2-3; D is uncertain. This CDR3 has 12 amino acids. V was trimmed by 2 bases and J by 3 bases, leaving 6 bases between them. Germline-derived CDR1 and CDR2 are SQVTM and ANQGSEA. The CDR3: CSVERGTDTQYF. The CDR3 region has the DNA TGCAGCGTTGAACGTGGGACAGATACGCAGTATTTT.

This sequence joins TRBV5-5 and TRBJ2-1; 10 bases match TRBD2. CDR1 SGHKS and CDR2 YYEKEE come from the germline V gene (reference sequence). The CDR3 totals 13 residues. V trimming: 4 bases; J trimming: 9 bases; junction bases outside the gene matches: 4. For the CDR3, the DNA is TGTGCCAGCAGCACCGGGACTAGCGTTGAGCAGTTCTTC. Translating it yields CASSTGTSVEQFF.

The CDR3 DNA reads TGCAGCGTTGAATCTAGATACAATGAGCAGTTCTTC. Its translation: CSVESRYNEQFF. This chain uses TRBV29-1 with TRBJ2-1, with unresolved D. This CDR3 is built from 12 residues. V was trimmed by 2 bases and J by 4 bases, leaving 6 bases between them. Germline-derived CDR1 and CDR2 are SQVTM and ANQGSEA.

The chain couples TRBV27 to TRBJ1-3, with 7 bases that match TRBD1. With 3 bases clipped from V and 0 bases from J, the junction kept 2 bases outside the gene matches. CDR3 length: 15 amino acids. Germline V gene lookup returns CDR1 MNHEY and CDR2 SMNVEV (reference sequence). CDR3 in amino acids: CASSFSGGSGNTIYF. In DNA, the CDR3 is TGTGCCAGCAGTTTTTCAGGGGGCTCTGGAAACACCATATATTTT.